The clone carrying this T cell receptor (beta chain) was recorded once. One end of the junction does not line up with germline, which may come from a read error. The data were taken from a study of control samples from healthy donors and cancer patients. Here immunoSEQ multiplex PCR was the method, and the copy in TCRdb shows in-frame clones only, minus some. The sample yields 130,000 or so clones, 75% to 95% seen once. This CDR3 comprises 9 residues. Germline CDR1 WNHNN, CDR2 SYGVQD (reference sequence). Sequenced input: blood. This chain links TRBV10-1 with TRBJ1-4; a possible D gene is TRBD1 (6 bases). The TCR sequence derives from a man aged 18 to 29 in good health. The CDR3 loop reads CAINREGIF. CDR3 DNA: TGCGCCATTAACAGGGAAGGGATTTTT.